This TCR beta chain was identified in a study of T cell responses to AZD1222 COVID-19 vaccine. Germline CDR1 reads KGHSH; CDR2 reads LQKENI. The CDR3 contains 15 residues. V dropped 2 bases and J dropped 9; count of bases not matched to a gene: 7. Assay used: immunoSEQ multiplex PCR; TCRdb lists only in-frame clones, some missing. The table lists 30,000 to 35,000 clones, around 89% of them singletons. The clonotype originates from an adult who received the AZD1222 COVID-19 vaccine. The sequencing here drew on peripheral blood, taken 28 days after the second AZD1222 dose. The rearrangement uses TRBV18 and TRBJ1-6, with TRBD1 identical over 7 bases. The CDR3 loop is CASSPEEGASSPLHF. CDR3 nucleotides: TGTGCCAGCTCACCAGAGGAGGGGGCAAGTTCACCCCTCCACTTT.